A selection of T cell receptor beta chains follows, all from one sample in a study of cytomegalovirus exposure and HLA in healthy donors. This table comes from immunoSEQ multiplex PCR, and its TCRdb copy is limited to in-frame clones, with some not included. The sample contains 150,000 to 200,000 clones, around 84% of which appear only once. Sequenced: PBMCs. The receptor source for this set is a man between 18 and 29 years old in good health and CMV-seropositive. CDR3s include the opening cysteine and the closing phenylalanine or tryptophan. The D gene is left open where the match is weak. Only some rows state a clone size, as once, few, many or a class for expanded clones.

CDR3 protein | CDR3 DNA | V gene | clone size | J gene | D gene
CASSLLQSTDTQYF | TGTGCCAGCAGTTTATTGCAGAGCACAGATACGCAGTATTTT | TRBV28 | few | TRBJ2-3 | .
CASSLAVTYNEQFF | TGTGCCAGCAGCTTAGCTGTAACCTACAATGAGCAGTTCTTC | TRBV11-2 | . | TRBJ2-1 | .
CASSRYGGTETQYF | TGTGCCAGCAGTCGGTACGGGGGTACGGAGACCCAGTACTTC | TRBV6-6 | once | TRBJ2-5 | .
CSVEGRSYEQYF | TGCAGCGTTGAGGGCAGGTCCTACGAGCAGTACTTC | TRBV29-1 | . | TRBJ2-7 | .
CSVGDRETQYF | TGCAGCGTGGGAGACCGGGAGACCCAGTACTTC | TRBV29-1 | few | TRBJ2-5 | .
CASSPRLSTGGGGYEQYF | TGTGCCAGCAGCCCCCGACTTTCCACAGGGGGAGGGGGTTACGAGCAGTACTTC | TRBV9 | . | TRBJ2-7 | .
CASSFGVLSYEQYF | TGTGCCAGCAGCTTCGGGGTACTAAGCTACGAGCAGTACTTC | TRBV7-9 | . | TRBJ2-7 | .
CASSVGTGELFF | TGTGCCAGCAGCGTCGGGACCGGGGAGCTGTTTTTT | TRBV9 | . | TRBJ2-2 | .
CSVEDQGNTEAFF | TGCAGCGTTGAAGATCAGGGAAACACTGAAGCTTTCTTT | TRBV29-1 | . | TRBJ1-1 | .
CASTTGGTGELFF | TGTGCCAGCACCACCGGGGGCACCGGGGAGCTGTTTTTT | TRBV9 | . | TRBJ2-2 | .
CASSLVGQGSYEQYF | TGCGCCAGCAGCTTGGTCGGACAGGGCTCCTACGAGCAGTACTTC | TRBV5-1 | few | TRBJ2-7 | TRBD1
CASSLGTGAYNEQFF | TGTGCCAGCAGTTTAGGGACAGGCGCCTACAATGAGCAGTTCTTC | TRBV6-5 | once | TRBJ2-1 | TRBD1
CASSEDSHNEQFF | TGTGCCAGCAGTGAGGACTCCCACAATGAGCAGTTCTTC | TRBV6-1 | . | TRBJ2-1 | .
CASSLGKTGGETQYF | TGCGCCAGCAGCTTGGGAAAGACGGGAGGAGAGACCCAGTACTTC | TRBV5-1 | once | TRBJ2-5 | TRBD2
CASSVGLAGGPVIPYEQYF | TGTGCCAGCAGTGTTGGACTAGCGGGAGGGCCCGTTATTCCCTACGAGCAGTACTTC | TRBV6-1 | . | TRBJ2-7 | TRBD2
CASSPRQGSYNEQFF | TGTGCCAGCTCACCGAGACAGGGCTCCTACAATGAGCAGTTCTTC | TRBV18 | . | TRBJ2-1 | TRBD1
CASSVEQGEAFF | TGTGCCAGCAGCGTAGAACAGGGCGAAGCTTTCTTT | TRBV9 | . | TRBJ1-1 | .
CASSSETGYEQYF | TGTGCCAGCAGCTCCGAAACAGGCTACGAGCAGTACTTC | TRBV7-9 | few | TRBJ2-7 | .
CASSRRDRDYGYTF | TGTGCCAGCAGCAGGAGGGACAGGGACTATGGCTACACCTTC | TRBV7-8 | once | TRBJ1-2 | TRBD1
CASSLRGQHYEQYF | TGTGCCAGCAGCCTTAGGGGACAGCACTACGAGCAGTACTTC | TRBV27 | . | TRBJ2-7 | TRBD1
CASSFSPGSHEQYF | TGTGCCAGCAGCTTCTCTCCCGGGAGTCACGAGCAGTACTTC | TRBV5-4 | few | TRBJ2-7 | .
CASRLGGRGGYTF | TGTGCCAGCAGACTGGGTGGGAGAGGGGGCTACACCTTC | TRBV28 | . | TRBJ1-2 | .
CASSLGTSIKVNEQFF | TGCGCCAGCAGCTTGGGGACTAGTATAAAGGTCAATGAGCAGTTCTTC | TRBV5-1 | . | TRBJ2-1 | TRBD2
CASSESRTEAFF | TGTGCCAGCAGTGAATCCCGCACAGAAGCTTTCTTT | TRBV25-1 | . | TRBJ1-1 | .
CASSRTRQGAYNEQFF | TGCGCCAGCAGCCGCACCCGACAGGGCGCCTACAATGAGCAGTTCTTC | TRBV4-3 | . | TRBJ2-1 | TRBD1
CASRQTGLNYGYTF | TGTGCCAGCAGGCAGACAGGGCTTAACTATGGCTACACCTTC | TRBV25-1 | . | TRBJ1-2 | TRBD1
CASSQDHGTGGNEQFF | TGTGCCAGCAGCCAAGATCACGGGACAGGGGGCAATGAGCAGTTCTTC | TRBV4-2 | . | TRBJ2-1 | TRBD1
CASSYRSSGVREQYF | TGTGCCAGCAGTTACCGAAGTAGCGGGGTCCGGGAGCAGTACTTC | TRBV28 | . | TRBJ2-7 | TRBD2
CASSTRTSGTGELFF | TGTGCCAGCAGCACCCGGACTAGCGGGACCGGGGAGCTGTTTTTT | TRBV7-3 | . | TRBJ2-2 | TRBD2
CASSMAPRGYEQYF | TGCGCCAGCAGCATGGCTCCACGGGGGTACGAGCAGTACTTC | TRBV4-1 | . | TRBJ2-7 | .
CASRRSPGLGIWQYF | TGTGCCAGCAGGCGGAGCCCCGGACTAGGAATATGGCAGTACTTC | TRBV6-1 | . | TRBJ2-7 | TRBD2
CASSLEQMNTEAFF | TGTGCCAGCAGCTTGGAACAGATGAACACTGAAGCTTTCTTT | TRBV5-5 | . | TRBJ1-1 | .
CAWSNGEGQPQHF | TGTGCCTGGAGTAACGGGGAAGGTCAGCCCCAGCATTTT | TRBV30 | . | TRBJ1-5 | .
CSVDGLEGQETQYF | TGCAGCGTTGACGGCCTGGAGGGGCAAGAGACCCAGTACTTC | TRBV29-1 | . | TRBJ2-5 | .
CASSFIQGNTDTQYF | TGTGCCAGCAGTTTCATACAGGGGAACACAGATACGCAGTATTTT | TRBV28 | . | TRBJ2-3 | TRBD1
CASSLKGQGPSLGYTF | TGTGCCAGCAGCCTCAAGGGACAGGGTCCCTCCCTTGGCTACACCTTC | TRBV28 | . | TRBJ1-2 | TRBD1
CASSLDPLAGYDTQYF | TGTGCCAGCAGCTTAGACCCACTAGCGGGCTATGATACGCAGTATTTT | TRBV7-2 | . | TRBJ2-3 | TRBD2
CASSLSGTTNNEQFF | TGCGCCAGCAGCTTGTCCGGGACTACCAACAATGAGCAGTTCTTC | TRBV5-1 | . | TRBJ2-1 | TRBD2